One sample yielded the 8 T cell receptor beta chains listed below, sequenced in a study of response to subunit inactivated influenza vaccine. One entry per CDR3 protein, called by TCRdb with MiXCR from the RT-PCR reads. The sample carries more than 450,000 distinct CDR3 sequences, around 8% recorded once. The sequenced sample was PBMCs from blood, obtained 23 months after vaccination. These receptors came from a man in his fifties or sixties who received an inactivated influenza vaccine.

The genes are TRBV10-3 and TRBJ2-7; TRBD1 matches 9 bases. Germline trimming cut 5 bases from V and 4 bases from J; bases unmatched to any gene: 9. Germline V gives CDR1 ENHRY, CDR2 SYGVKD. The CDR3 is 15 amino acids. CDR3 sequence reads: CAISRTGTGLYEQYF. The CDR3 coding sequence is TGTGCCATCAGTCGAACCGGGACAGGGTTGTACGAGCAGTACTTC.

This clonotype was picked up a small number of times. The rearrangement joins TRBV12-3 or TRBV12-4 to TRBJ2-1; 14 bases match TRBD2. This CDR3 is 16 amino acids long. Trimming took 5 bases from V and 4 from J; bases not matched to a gene: 4. CDR3 DNA sequence: TGTGCCAGCAGTCGGACTAGCGGGGGGCTTTACAATGAGCAGTTCTTC. Its protein product is CASSRTSGGLYNEQFF.

There are a few counts of this clonotype. This chain joins TRBV20-1 and TRBJ2-3, with 8 nucleotides matching TRBD2. V lost 3 bases, J lost 8 bases, and 10 bases stayed unmatched. From germline, CDR1 is DFQATT and CDR2 SNEGSKA (reference sequence). The CDR3 loop spans 14 amino acids. CDR3 amino acids: CSARAGGEGSTQYF. The CDR3 region has the DNA TGCAGTGCTAGGGCCGGGGGGGAGGGGAGTACGCAGTATTTT.

In this sample, this clonotype turned up a few times. The gene calls are TRBV4-3 and TRBJ2-1, with 7 bases matching TRBD2. The CDR3 consists of 13 residues. In germline, CDR1 is LGHNA, CDR2 YSLEER. The J segment lost 10 bases and the V segment lost 1 base, leaving 4 bases of the junction unmatched. CDR3 loop: CASSQVWGGEQFF. The CDR3, as DNA: TGCGCCAGCAGCCAAGTTTGGGGGGGGGAGCAGTTCTTC.

A few counts support this clonotype. The chain recombines TRBV5-1 with TRBJ1-5; D uncertain. Germline V gene lookup returns CDR1 SGHRS and CDR2 YFSETQ. The CDR3 spans 16 residues. V was pared by 0 bases and J by 0 bases, with 10 bases between. This CDR3 is CASSLAPGSSNQPQHF. As DNA, the CDR3 is TGCGCCAGCAGCTTGGCGCCGGGAAGTAGCAATCAGCCCCAGCATTTT.

The chain employs TRBV12-3 or TRBV12-4 and TRBJ2-5, with D uncertain. With 3 bases removed from V and 0 bases from J, the gap between germline ends came to 20 bases. This CDR3 has 18 residues. The CDR3 DNA reads TGTGCCAGCAGTTTTTTGCCCCCCCAGGTGGGGTACCAAGAGACCCAGTACTTC. Translation: CASSFLPPQVGYQETQYF.

This clonotype was seen a handful of times. The V gene is TRBV28, the J gene TRBJ2-2, with D possibly TRBD2 on 5 matching bases. This CDR3 has 18 amino acids. V was shortened by 3 bases and J by 1 base, with 18 bases between the two germline ends. CDR1 and CDR2 from the germline V gene are MDHEN and SYDVKM. In DNA form, the CDR3 reads TGTGCCAGCAGTTTCGCAGCCCCCGGGATAGTGAACACCGGGGAGCTGTTTTTT. This encodes CASSFAAPGIVNTGELFF.

The table lists this clonotype with many counts. The rearrangement uses TRBV12-3 or TRBV12-4 and TRBJ1-1; D perhaps matches TRBD1 (6 bases). Deletions cut 7 bases from V and 5 bases from J, with 17 bases between. The CDR3 covers 14 residues. The CDR3 sequence: CASTATGVFTEAFF. For the CDR3, the DNA is TGTGCCAGCACAGCGACAGGAGTTTTTACTGAAGCTTTCTTT.